A single sample is the source of the 5 T cell receptor beta chains below, sequenced in a study of response to subunit inactivated influenza vaccine. TCRdb called the RT-PCR reads again in MiXCR, with one record for every CDR3 protein. Altogether about 780,000 distinct CDR3 sequences are present, around 20% being singletons, with the ten largest covering 11%. The sequencing here drew on PBMCs from blood, taken around 5 days after vaccination. The receptors were gathered from a middle-aged man who received an inactivated influenza vaccine.

There are many counts of this clonotype. J is TRBJ2-1 and V is TRBV29-1, with D unclear. Germline assignment: CDR1 SQVTM and CDR2 ANQGSEA. The CDR3 runs 14 residues. Between the trimmed V and J ends, which lost 6 bases and 3 bases, there was a span of 15 bases. Here the CDR3 DNA reads TGCAGCGTCCAAGGTGGTGCCCGCTACAATGAGCAGTTCTTC. Residues: CSVQGGARYNEQFF.

The rearrangement uses TRBV7-2 and TRBJ1-5, with a tentative D call TRBD1 (6 bases). V dropped 5 bases and J dropped 0 bases, with 17 bases sitting between them. Germline V CDR1 and CDR2: SGHTA, FQGNSA. The CDR3 sequence is 17 residues long. CDR3 bases: TGTGCCAGCAGCGCACAGGGCAGGAGTTATAGCAATCAGCCCCAGCATTTT. Protein: CASSAQGRSYSNQPQHF.

The V gene is TRBV20-1, the J gene TRBJ2-7; 7 bases map to TRBD2. J was trimmed by 0 bases and V by 2 bases; bases with no gene match: 10. The length of the CDR3 is 16 residues. Germline CDR1 is DFQATT and CDR2 is SNEGSKA (reference sequence). DNA for the CDR3: TGCAGTGCTAGATTGGCGGGCGGGGGTTTCTCCTACGAGCAGTACTTC. This codes for CSARLAGGGFSYEQYF.

In its sample, this clonotype was seen a few times. The CDR3 spells CASSLRGQAGYTF. In DNA form, the CDR3 reads TGCGCCAGCAGCTTGAGAGGACAGGCCGGCTACACCTTC. The rearrangement joins TRBV5-1 to TRBJ1-2; 7 nucleotides match TRBD1. Unmatched junction bases numbered 5, after V lost 1 base and J lost 8 bases. The germline V gene has CDR1 SGHRS and CDR2 YFSETQ. The length of the CDR3 is 13 residues.

This clonotype was seen at least ten times. J is TRBJ2-1 and V is TRBV20-1, with TRBD2 matching 11 bases. The CDR3 loop spans 14 amino acids. The junction had 2 bases not matched to a gene; V was cut back by 3 bases and J by 4 bases. Germline V gives CDR1 DFQATT, CDR2 SNEGSKA (reference sequence). The CDR3 region is CSASGLAGYNEQFF. The CDR3 DNA reads TGCAGTGCTAGTGGACTAGCGGGTTACAATGAGCAGTTCTTC.